The next 18 T cell receptor beta chains were all read from a single sample in a study of CD8 T cells in ankylosing spondylitis. MiXCR was run by TCRdb on the 5' RACE reads, yielding one entry per CDR3 protein. This table holds about 350,000 distinct CDR3 sequences, 20% to 25% found once. Sequences were obtained from blood, either unsorted or a sorted T cell fraction (not recorded which). The receptors here all came from a male donor with ankylosing spondylitis or in good health (not recorded which).

This clonotype was detected a few times. This rearrangement joins TRBV3-1 to TRBJ2-7; 10 bases agree with TRBD2. V dropped 4 bases and J dropped 7; count of bases not matched to a gene: 10. Germline loops: CDR1 LGHDT, CDR2 YNNKEL (reference sequence). This CDR3 spans 15 amino acids. The CDR3 loop reads CASSPSAGGLREQYF. The CDR3, as DNA: TGTGCCAGCAGCCCTTCAGCGGGGGGGCTACGGGAGCAGTACTTC.

The chain recombines TRBV28 with TRBJ2-7, with D unresolved. V lost 7 bases and J 2 bases, leaving 21 bases between the germline ends. CDR3 size: 16 residues. Germline V lookup: CDR1 MDHEN, CDR2 SYDVKM. In DNA form, the CDR3 reads TGTGCCAGCATCCTCCGACCCTCGACCGGGCCCTACGAGCAGTACTTC. Its protein product is CASILRPSTGPYEQYF.

This clonotype has more than one count but fewer than ten. The chain is built from TRBV12-3 or TRBV12-4 and TRBJ2-3; TRBD1 matches 8 bases. This CDR3 has 15 residues. J lost 2 bases, V lost 5 bases, and 6 bases had no gene match. Here the CDR3 reads CASSRTGWATDTQYF. DNA for the CDR3: TGTGCCAGCAGTAGGACAGGGTGGGCCACAGATACGCAGTATTTT.

This clonotype was found a few times. The chain has TRBV30 and TRBJ1-5, with D unresolved. Trimming took 2 bases from V and 5 from J, leaving 13 bases between them. The CDR3 is made up of 14 amino acids. Germline CDR1 reads GTSNPN; CDR2 reads SVGIG (reference sequence). The CDR3 sequence: CAWSWTGGHQPQHF. The DNA for the CDR3 is TGTGCCTGGAGTTGGACGGGAGGACATCAGCCCCAGCATTTT.

There are a few counts of this clonotype. The chain joins TRBV4-1 to TRBJ2-7; perhaps TRBD1 as D (5 bases). The CDR3 spans 13 residues. Trimming stripped 5 bases from V and 3 bases from J, with 11 bases between. CDR1 MGHRA and CDR2 YSYEKL come from the germline V gene. Here the CDR3 reads CASSSLTDYEQYF. CDR3 nucleotides: TGCGCCAGCAGCTCCTTGACAGACTACGAGCAGTACTTC.

The chain links TRBV28 to TRBJ2-7; perhaps D is TRBD1 or TRBD2 (5 bases each). With 8 bases removed from V and 7 bases from J, the gap between germline ends came to 21 bases. Looked up from germline, CDR1 is MDHEN and CDR2 is SYDVKM. This CDR3 has 14 amino acids. As DNA, the CDR3 is TGTGCCAGCGCCGAATCTTTCGGGGCCTGGGAGCAGTACTTC. Its translation: CASAESFGAWEQYF.

This clonotype was seen a few times. The V call is TRBV19, the J call TRBJ2-7; D uncertain. Trimming left V 6 bases short and J 3 bases short, with 15 bases between. CDR3 length: 14 residues. The V gene's germline CDR1 is LNHDA and CDR2 SQIVND (reference sequence). CDR3 in DNA: TGTGCCAGTAGCCCCTTTGGGTCATTCTACGAGCAGTACTTC. Translation: CASSPFGSFYEQYF.

The chain couples TRBV30 to TRBJ1-2; possible D gene TRBD1, 6 bases. The CDR3 sequence is 13 residues long. V lost 1 base and J lost 4, with 10 bases in between. Per the germline V gene, CDR1 is GTSNPN and CDR2 is SVGIG (reference sequence). The DNA for the CDR3 is TGTGCCTGGAGTGAGGACAGCGTCTATGGCTACACCTTC. Protein: CAWSEDSVYGYTF.

The CDR3 DNA follows: TGTGCCAGCAGCGCAGGACAGGGCAGGTCTGGCGAGCAGTACTTC. As protein: CASSAGQGRSGEQYF. The rearrangement uses TRBV7-9 and TRBJ2-7; 8 nucleotides agree with TRBD1. Germline assignment: CDR1 SEHNR and CDR2 FQNEAQ (reference sequence). J was trimmed by 6 bases and V by 5 bases; bases with no gene match: 12. This CDR3 is built from 15 residues.

The J gene is TRBJ2-2, the V gene TRBV27, with a possible D match to TRBD2 (5 bases). The CDR3 is made up of 13 amino acids. Between the trimmed V and J ends, which lost 0 bases and 9 bases, there was a span of 8 bases. CDR1 and CDR2 from the germline V gene are MNHEY and SMNVEV (reference sequence). CDR3 sequence reads: CASSLSWERELFF. CDR3 DNA sequence: TGTGCCAGCAGTTTATCTTGGGAGAGGGAGCTGTTTTTT.

V gene TRBV7-9 combines with J gene TRBJ2-3, with TRBD2 identical over 13 bases. Germline CDR1 is SEHNR and CDR2 is FQNEAQ (reference sequence). The CDR3 sequence is 15 residues long. The junction had 4 bases not matched to a gene; V was cut back by 4 bases and J by 6 bases. The CDR3: CASSSGTSGVDTQYF. The DNA of the CDR3 is TGTGCCAGCAGCTCCGGGACTAGCGGGGTGGATACGCAGTATTTT.

This clonotype was picked up a small number of times. This chain joins TRBV12-3 or TRBV12-4 and TRBJ2-7, with D hard to call. The CDR3 is 12 amino acids. V was cut by 3 bases and J by 4 bases, with 7 bases left in between. The CDR3 coding sequence is TGTGCCAGCAGTTTTGAGGTATACGAGCAGTACTTC. Protein product: CASSFEVYEQYF.

The gene calls are TRBV15 and TRBJ2-1, with D perhaps assigned TRBD1 or TRBD2 (5 bases each). Germline CDR1 is LNHNV and CDR2 is YYDKDF (reference sequence). This CDR3 contains 15 residues. V was trimmed by 0 bases and J by 5 bases, leaving 11 bases between them. The DNA of the CDR3 is TGTGCCACCAGCAGAGATCGGGGCTTCCACAATGAGCAGTTCTTC. This encodes CATSRDRGFHNEQFF.

This chain connects TRBV12-3 or TRBV12-4 to TRBJ2-3; 7 positions agree with TRBD2. The CDR3 covers 14 residues. Trimming at V came to 6 bases and at J to 5 bases, leaving 8 bases not matched to a gene. CDR3 sequence: CASSPGLEVDTQYF. The CDR3 DNA reads as TGTGCCAGCAGCCCCGGACTAGAAGTAGATACGCAGTATTTT.

This rearrangement joins TRBV27 to TRBJ2-7; D call uncertain. V was clipped by 1 base and J by 2 bases, with 12 bases between them. Germline V CDR1 and CDR2: MNHEY, SMNVEV (reference sequence). The CDR3 is 15 residues long. This chain's CDR3 is CASSLFPGSTYEQYF. CDR3 nucleotides: TGTGCCAGCAGTTTATTTCCCGGATCTACCTACGAGCAGTACTTC.

The chain employs TRBV4-2 and TRBJ2-2; a possible D gene is TRBD2 (7 bases). The length of the CDR3 is 20 residues. Germline V CDR1 and CDR2: LGHNA, YNFKEQ. The V end was cut by 0 bases, the J end by 3 bases, with 23 bases between. The CDR3 region is CASSQEAVGGGGSYTGELFF. In nucleotides, the CDR3 is TGTGCCAGCAGCCAAGAGGCAGTGGGGGGCGGGGGCTCGTACACCGGGGAGCTGTTTTTT.

This clonotype was counted only a few times. This chain uses TRBV2 with TRBJ2-3, with 7 nucleotides matching TRBD2. The CDR3 has 14 amino acids. Trimming took 8 bases from V and 6 from J; bases not matched to a gene: 11. The germline gives CDR1 SNHLY, CDR2 FYNNEI. CDR3: CASLPELAPDTQYF. CDR3 DNA sequence: TGTGCCAGCCTTCCGGAACTAGCGCCCGATACGCAGTATTTT.

The chain recombines TRBV10-3 with TRBJ2-1, with 7 bases that match TRBD1. This CDR3 region has 13 residues. Germline trimming cut 7 bases from V and 9 bases from J; bases unmatched to any gene: 9. Germline V gives CDR1 ENHRY, CDR2 SYGVKD. The CDR3 is CAITNLDRVEQFF. The CDR3 DNA is TGTGCCATCACCAACCTAGACAGGGTTGAGCAGTTCTTC.